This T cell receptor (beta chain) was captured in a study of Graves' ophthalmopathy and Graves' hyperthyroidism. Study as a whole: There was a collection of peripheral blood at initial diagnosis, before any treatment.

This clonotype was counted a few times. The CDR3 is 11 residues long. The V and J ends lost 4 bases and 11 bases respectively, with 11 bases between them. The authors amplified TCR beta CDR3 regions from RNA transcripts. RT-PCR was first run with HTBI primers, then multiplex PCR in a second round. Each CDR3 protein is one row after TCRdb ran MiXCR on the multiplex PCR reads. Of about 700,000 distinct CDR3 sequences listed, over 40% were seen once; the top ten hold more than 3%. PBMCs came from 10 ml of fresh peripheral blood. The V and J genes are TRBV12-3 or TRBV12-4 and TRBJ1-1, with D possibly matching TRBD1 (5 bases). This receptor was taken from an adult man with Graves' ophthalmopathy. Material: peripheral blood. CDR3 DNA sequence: TGTGCCAGCAGTTCAGGGATTCTGGCTTTCTTT. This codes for CASSSGILAFF.